These 32 T cell receptor beta chains were sequenced from one sample in a study of cytomegalovirus exposure and HLA in healthy donors. A multiplex PCR was run with 60 Vbeta primers and 13 Jbeta primers. Assay: immunoSEQ multiplex PCR; the TCRdb copy retains only in-frame clones and omits some. This sample's table has approximately 110,000 clones. Input material: PBMCs. These receptors were obtained from a man between 25 and 39 years old in good health and CMV-seronegative.

The chain carries TRBV19 and TRBJ2-7; D unresolved. The CDR3 totals 12 residues. CDR1 LNHDA and CDR2 SQIVND come from the germline V gene (reference sequence). With 3 bases removed from V and 7 bases from J, the gap between germline ends came to 10 bases. CDR3 region: CASSIVGYEQYF. Written as DNA, the CDR3 is TGTGCCAGTAGTATCGTGGGCTATGAGCAGTACTTC.

As regards this clone: The same CDR3 arises from other DNA sequences in this sample as well. V is TRBV6-5 and J is TRBJ2-1, with 10 bases lining up with TRBD1. The germline V gene has CDR1 MNHEY and CDR2 SVGAGI. V shed 6 bases, J shed 9 bases, and the junction held 8 bases outside the gene matches. The CDR3 runs to 14 residues. CDR3 DNA: TGTGCCAGCAGACGGGACAGGGGTTTGGGTGAGCAGTTCTTC. This sequence encodes CASRRDRGLGEQFF.

The CDR3 loop is CASSLTGTSITNTQYF. In nucleotides, the CDR3 is TGCGCCAGCAGCTTAACCGGGACTAGCATTACAAATACGCAGTATTTT. The chain links TRBV5-1 to TRBJ2-3; the match to TRBD2 covers 9 bases. The CDR3 length is 16 residues. The germline gives CDR1 SGHRS, CDR2 YFSETQ. The V and J ends lost 2 bases and 7 bases, in that order; junction bases with no gene match: 11.

The rearrangement uses TRBV5-6 and TRBJ2-2; 7 bases match TRBD1. This CDR3 has 15 residues. V shed 4 bases and J 3 bases; nucleotides not matched to a gene: 6. Germline V CDR1 and CDR2: SGHDT, YYEEEE. The CDR3 DNA is TGTGCCAGCAGCACGGGACAGAGATACACCGGGGAGCTGTTTTTT. This sequence encodes CASSTGQRYTGELFF.

This rearrangement joins TRBV27 to TRBJ2-3; maybe TRBD2 (6 bases). V was clipped by 5 bases and J by 2 bases, with 14 bases between them. The CDR3 sequence is 15 residues long. Germline V gene sequence: CDR1 MNHEY, CDR2 SMNVEV (reference sequence). The CDR3 DNA is TGTGCCAGCAGTGGGTGGAGGGCCGACACAGATACGCAGTATTTT. It specifies CASSGWRADTDTQYF.

This chain uses TRBV7-7 with TRBJ1-5; D unclear. Germline V CDR1 and CDR2: SSHAT, FNYEAQ (reference sequence). With 5 bases removed from V and 4 bases from J, the gap between germline ends came to 21 bases. The CDR3 consists of 17 residues. CDR3 in DNA: TGTGCCAGCAGCCCCCCCTGGGCAGTCGCCAAGAATCAGCCCCAGCATTTT. Translating gives CASSPPWAVAKNQPQHF. Complete variable domain (other parts from reference TRBV7-7 and TRBJ1-5): GAGVSQSPRYKVTKRGQDVTLRCDPISSHATLYWYQQALGQGPEFLTYFNYEAQPDKSGLPSDRFSAERPEGSISTLTIQRTEQRDSAMYRCASSPPWAVAKNQPQHFGDGTRLSIL.

The rearrangement joins TRBV9 to TRBJ2-2; D might be TRBD2 (7 bases). CDR1 SGDLS and CDR2 YYNGEE come from the germline V gene. V was clipped by 6 bases and J by 6 bases, with 21 bases between them. The CDR3 runs to 16 residues. This chain's CDR3 is CASTDHEGGAPGELFF. As DNA, the CDR3 is TGTGCCAGCACCGACCATGAGGGGGGGGCCCCCGGGGAGCTGTTTTTT.

This chain joins TRBV25-1 and TRBJ1-1, with D unresolved. The ends were cut back, 3 bases at V and 0 bases at J, with 14 bases in the middle. The germline gives CDR1 MGHDK, CDR2 SYGVNS. This CDR3 has 16 amino acids. The CDR3 region is CASSEASGRVNTEAFF. In nucleotides, the CDR3 is TGTGCCAGCAGTGAGGCCTCGGGAAGAGTGAACACTGAAGCTTTCTTT. Full variable domain (outside the CDR3, taken from reference TRBV25-1 and TRBJ1-1): EADIYQTPRYLVIGTGKKITLECSQTMGHDKMYWYQQDPGMELHLIHYSYGVNSTEKGDLSSESTVSRIRTEHFPLTLESARPSHTSQYLCASSEASGRVNTEAFFGQGTRLTVV.

The chain joins TRBV11-2 to TRBJ1-6; D is unclear. Germline values: CDR1 SGHAT, CDR2 FQNNGV. V shed 0 bases and J shed 9 bases, with 18 bases lying between them. The CDR3 runs to 17 residues. The CDR3 spells CASSLEEPGLGSSPLHF. The CDR3 nucleotides are TGTGCCAGCAGCTTAGAAGAACCAGGACTTGGTAGTTCACCCCTCCACTTT.

This rearrangement joins TRBV6-6 to TRBJ2-1, with 7 bases identical to TRBD1. This CDR3 region has 12 residues. V was clipped by 10 bases and J by 7 bases; unmatched bases: 7. Germline V gene sequence: CDR1 MNHNY, CDR2 SVGAGI (reference sequence). In nucleotides, the CDR3 is TGTGCCACGTACAGGGGTCCGAATGAGCAGTTCTTC. Its translation: CATYRGPNEQFF.

V gene TRBV6-1 combines with J gene TRBJ1-2; D unclear. Looked up from germline, CDR1 is MNHNS and CDR2 is SASEGT. The ends were cut back, 6 bases at V and 4 bases at J, with 18 bases in the middle. CDR3 length: 15 residues. The CDR3 region is CASRRGQEGSYGYTF. CDR3 DNA: TGTGCCAGCAGGAGAGGCCAGGAAGGGAGCTATGGCTACACCTTC.

The V gene is TRBV7-2, the J gene TRBJ2-4; 7 bases are shared with TRBD1. Germline V gene lookup returns CDR1 SGHTA and CDR2 FQGNSA. The CDR3 extends over 14 amino acids. Trimming removed 5 bases from V and 4 bases from J; junction bases left unmatched: 5. In DNA form, the CDR3 reads TGTGCCAGCAGCCTGGGACAGCCAAAAAACATTCAGTACTTC. Translating it yields CASSLGQPKNIQYF.

This chain uses TRBV6-6 with TRBJ1-2; TRBD1 matches 7 bases. Germline assignment: CDR1 MNHNY and CDR2 SVGAGI (reference sequence). The CDR3 runs 14 residues. The V gene end was trimmed by 2 bases and the J gene end by 4 bases; junction bases not matched to a gene: 4. CDR3 residues: CASSYTGAGYGYTF. CDR3 nucleotide sequence: TGTGCCAGCAGTTACACAGGGGCAGGCTATGGCTACACCTTC.

The J gene is TRBJ2-7, the V gene TRBV5-1; D is possibly TRBD1 (5 bases). In germline, CDR1 is SGHRS, CDR2 YFSETQ. V was clipped by 1 base and J by 2 bases, with 16 bases between them. The CDR3 extends over 16 amino acids. The chain's CDR3 is CASSLNTLQGAYEQYF. The CDR3, as DNA: TGCGCCAGCAGCTTGAATACACTCCAGGGTGCCTACGAGCAGTACTTC.

The chain combines TRBV9 with TRBJ2-1; D may be TRBD1 (6 bases). The CDR3 extends over 15 amino acids. Trimming removed 0 bases at V and 8 bases at J, with 15 bases between. Germline V gene lookup returns CDR1 SGDLS and CDR2 YYNGEE. The DNA for the CDR3 is TGTGCCAGCAGCGTAGGGGGCAGGGGAACGGATGAGCAGTTCTTC. It encodes CASSVGGRGTDEQFF.

The chain couples TRBV19 to TRBJ1-2; 7 positions match TRBD1. The germline gives CDR1 LNHDA, CDR2 SQIVND (reference sequence). The V gene end was trimmed by 5 bases and the J gene end by 4 bases; junction bases not matched to a gene: 7. The CDR3 length is 14 residues. CDR3 sequence: CASSGMGQFYGYTF. DNA of the CDR3: TGTGCCAGTAGTGGGATGGGACAGTTCTATGGCTACACCTTC.

The chain joins TRBV19 to TRBJ1-1; TRBD1 matches at 7 bases. Looked up from germline, CDR1 is LNHDA and CDR2 is SQIVND (reference sequence). This CDR3 has 16 amino acids. With 1 base clipped from V and 11 bases from J, the junction kept 16 bases outside the gene matches. In DNA, the CDR3 is TGTGCCAGTAGTATAGGACCGCTGAAGGCAGGGGGGAGGGCTTTCTTT. The encoded protein is CASSIGPLKAGGRAFF.

This chain uses TRBV10-3 with TRBJ1-5; TRBD1 aligns across 7 bases. The CDR3 extends over 15 amino acids. The V gene end was trimmed by 5 bases and the J gene end by 7 bases; junction bases not matched to a gene: 11. CDR1 and CDR2 from the germline V gene are ENHRY and SYGVKD. The CDR3, as DNA: TGTGCCATCAGTTCTATCGACAGGGCAGGGCAGCCCCAGCATTTT. Its translation is CAISSIDRAGQPQHF.

This rearrangement joins TRBV10-3 to TRBJ2-6; 8 bases match TRBD2. Losses at the gene ends were 3 bases for V and 11 bases for J; bases not matched to a gene: 3. Germline V gene lookup returns CDR1 ENHRY and CDR2 SYGVKD. The CDR3 totals 13 residues. The CDR3 sequence is CAISDGGVDVLTF. The DNA of the CDR3 is TGTGCCATCAGTGACGGGGGGGTCGACGTCCTGACTTTC.

The V and J genes are TRBV6-1 and TRBJ1-4; no firm D call. CDR3 size: 16 residues. Trimming cost V 1 base and J 6 bases, with 15 bases left between them. The germline V gene encodes CDR1 MNHNS and CDR2 SASEGT. This chain's CDR3 is CASSEDFGEVDEKLFF. The CDR3 DNA is TGTGCCAGCAGTGAAGATTTCGGGGAGGTTGATGAAAAACTGTTTTTT.

This chain uses TRBV7-2 with TRBJ1-2; no firm D call. Trimming left V 2 bases short and J 5 bases short, with 15 bases between. Germline lookup yields CDR1 SGHTA and CDR2 FQGNSA. The CDR3 runs to 15 residues. CDR3 in DNA: TGTGCCAGCAGCTTAATCTACGGAGGGTCTTATGGCTACACCTTC. This sequence encodes CASSLIYGGSYGYTF.

The rearrangement joins TRBV6-5 to TRBJ1-6; D gene unclear. This CDR3 region has 11 residues. The germline gives CDR1 MNHEY, CDR2 SVGAGI. Between the trimmed V and J ends, which lost 11 bases and 8 bases, there was a span of 10 bases. The CDR3 coding sequence is TGTGCCGCGGGTCTTCATTCACCCCTCCACTTT. It yields the protein CAAGLHSPLHF.

The genes are TRBV5-3 and TRBJ1-1, with no clear D. TRBV5-3 is an ORF, and what it does is uncertain. The V end lost 5 bases, the J end lost 1 base, and 9 bases lay between the germline ends. The CDR3 is 13 residues long. This CDR3 reads CARSRVGNTEAFF. CDR3 coding DNA: TGTGCCAGAAGTCGGGTAGGGAACACTGAAGCTTTCTTT.

The chain employs TRBV30 and TRBJ2-1, with 9 bases that match TRBD2. The CDR3 extends over 19 amino acids. Germline CDR1 GTSNPN, CDR2 SVGIG (reference sequence). The J segment lost 3 bases and the V segment lost 3 bases, leaving 18 bases of the junction unmatched. CDR3 in DNA: TGTGCCTGGAGGTTAGACCGTAGCGGGGGAACTCCCTACTACAATGAGCAGTTCTTC. This translates into CAWRLDRSGGTPYYNEQFF.

The chain recombines TRBV9 with TRBJ2-7; 10 bases line up with TRBD2. From germline, CDR1 is SGDLS and CDR2 YYNGEE. The CDR3 covers 16 residues. With 0 bases clipped from V and 12 bases from J, the junction kept 15 bases outside the gene matches. DNA for the CDR3: TGTGCCAGCAGCGTAGGTCTACTAGCGGGGCTGGAGACTCCGTACTTC. This gives the protein CASSVGLLAGLETPYF.

V usage is TRBV6-7 and J usage is TRBJ2-7; TRBD1 agrees at 11 bases. TRBV6-7 is an ORF; its function is uncertain. V was clipped by 10 bases and J by 4 bases; unmatched bases: 3. The length of the CDR3 is 12 residues. The CDR3: CANRDRGYEQYF. CDR3 bases: TGTGCCAACCGGGACAGGGGGTACGAGCAGTACTTC.

The V call is TRBV5-1, the J call TRBJ2-1; 11 bases fit TRBD2. The CDR3 consists of 18 residues. Germline values: CDR1 SGHRS, CDR2 YFSETQ. V lost 0 bases, J lost 0 bases, and 5 bases stayed unmatched. The CDR3 here is CASSLGLAGYLSYNEQFF. In DNA, the CDR3 is TGCGCCAGCAGCTTGGGACTAGCGGGGTACCTCTCCTACAATGAGCAGTTCTTC.

CDR3 region: CAWSGGDTQYF. CDR3 sequence (DNA): TGTGCCTGGAGTGGCGGAGATACGCAGTATTTT. The chain joins TRBV30 to TRBJ2-3; D remains unclear. Germline CDR1 is GTSNPN and CDR2 is SVGIG (reference sequence). This CDR3 is built from 11 residues. Deletions cut 1 base from V and 5 bases from J, with 4 bases between.

The chain links TRBV5-1 to TRBJ2-1; D not resolved. The CDR3 spans 13 residues. From germline, CDR1 is SGHRS and CDR2 YFSETQ. Trimming took 3 bases from V and 2 from J, leaving 6 bases between them. CDR3 nucleotide sequence: TGCGCCAGCAGCTCCCCAGCCTACAATGAGCAGTTCTTC. Protein: CASSSPAYNEQFF. The whole variable domain, remainder taken from reference TRBV5-1 and TRBJ2-1, is KAGVTQTPRYLIKTRGQQVTLSCSPISGHRSVSWYQQTPGQGLQFLFEYFSETQRNKGNFPGRFSGRQFSNSRSEMNVSTLELGDSALYLCASSSPAYNEQFFGPGTRLTVL.

The chain uses TRBV5-6 and TRBJ2-6, with 9 bases matching TRBD1. The CDR3 totals 17 residues. Germline V CDR1 and CDR2: SGHDT, YYEEEE. The V and J ends lost 4 bases and 4 bases, in that order; junction bases with no gene match: 9. The CDR3 sequence: CASSHRLQGAGANVLTF. Written as DNA, the CDR3 is TGTGCCAGCAGCCATCGCTTACAGGGGGCAGGGGCCAACGTCCTGACTTTC.

The rearrangement uses TRBV5-1 and TRBJ1-3, with 8 bases identical to TRBD1. V gave up 3 bases and J gave up 3 bases; unmatched junction bases: 5. Per the germline V gene, CDR1 is SGHRS and CDR2 is YFSETQ. This CDR3 is 15 amino acids long. The CDR3 region is CASSWQGADGNTIYF. The DNA of the CDR3 is TGCGCCAGCAGCTGGCAGGGGGCGGATGGAAACACCATATATTTT.

The gene calls are TRBV7-9 and TRBJ1-4, with a possible D match to TRBD1 (6 bases). Germline values: CDR1 SEHNR, CDR2 FQNEAQ (reference sequence). Trimming took off 4 bases at V and 5 bases at J, with 14 bases between the two ends. The CDR3 is 15 amino acids. CDR3 in DNA: TGTGCCAGCAGCTCCATGGACAGTGCGAATGAAAAACTGTTTTTT. It is translated as CASSSMDSANEKLFF. Using reference TRBV7-9 and TRBJ1-4 for the parts outside the CDR3, the full variable domain is DTGVSQNPRHKITKRGQNVTFRCDPISEHNRLYWYRQTLGQGPEFLTYFQNEAQLEKSRLLSDRFSAERPKGSFSTLEIQRTEQGDSAMYLCASSSMDSANEKLFFGSGTQLSVL.